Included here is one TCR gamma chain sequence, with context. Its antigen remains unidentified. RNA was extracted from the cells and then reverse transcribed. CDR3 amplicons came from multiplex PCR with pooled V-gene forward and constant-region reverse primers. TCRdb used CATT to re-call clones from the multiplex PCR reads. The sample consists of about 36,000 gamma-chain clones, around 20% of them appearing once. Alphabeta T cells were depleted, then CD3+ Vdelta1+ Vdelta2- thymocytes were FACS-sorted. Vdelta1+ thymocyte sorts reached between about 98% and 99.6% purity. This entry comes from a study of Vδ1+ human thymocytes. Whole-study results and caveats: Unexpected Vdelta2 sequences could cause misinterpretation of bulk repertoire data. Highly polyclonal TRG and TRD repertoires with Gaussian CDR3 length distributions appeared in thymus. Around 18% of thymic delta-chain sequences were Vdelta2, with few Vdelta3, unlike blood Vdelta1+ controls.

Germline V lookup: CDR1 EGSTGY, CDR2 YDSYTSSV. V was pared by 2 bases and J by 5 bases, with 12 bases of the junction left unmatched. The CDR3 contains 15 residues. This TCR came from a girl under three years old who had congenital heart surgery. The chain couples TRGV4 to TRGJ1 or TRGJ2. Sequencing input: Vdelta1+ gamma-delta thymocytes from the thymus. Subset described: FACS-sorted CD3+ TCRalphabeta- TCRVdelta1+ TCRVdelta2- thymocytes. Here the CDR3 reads CATWDESPANYKKLF. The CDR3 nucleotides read TGTGCCACCTGGGATGAGTCACCTGCGAATTATAAGAAACTCTTT.